What follows is one T cell receptor (beta chain) and its context. This record comes from a study of regulatory T cells in long-lasting Graves disease. Sequencing libraries for TCR beta were prepared with iRepertoire HTBI primers and Arm-PCR of CDR3 regions. TCRdb independently ran MiXCR on the multiplex PCR reads; one entry per CDR3 protein. The sample has 250,000 to 300,000 distinct CDR3 sequences; approximately 18% are singletons. This CDR3 contains 13 residues. Germline-derived CDR1 and CDR2 are LNHDA and SQIVND (reference sequence). Between the trimmed V and J ends, which lost 5 bases and 5 bases, there was a span of 13 bases. Time point here: newly diagnosed GD, antithyroid drugs for less than 3 months. From RNA extracted from PBMCs, the TCR library was made. This sample was also put to use in a study of T cells in Graves' hyperthyroidism and ophthalmopathy.

The sequences come from peripheral blood mononuclear cells (PBMCs), collected at new diagnosis, from a patient treated with antithyroid drugs. This TCR derives from a woman aged 25 to 39 with Graves disease. The chain recombines TRBV19 with TRBJ2-7, with D tentatively TRBD1 or TRBD2 (5 bases each). Written as DNA, the CDR3 is TGTGCCAGTAGTCGTCGGGGCTGGGACGAGCAGTACTTC. This gives the protein CASSRRGWDEQYF.